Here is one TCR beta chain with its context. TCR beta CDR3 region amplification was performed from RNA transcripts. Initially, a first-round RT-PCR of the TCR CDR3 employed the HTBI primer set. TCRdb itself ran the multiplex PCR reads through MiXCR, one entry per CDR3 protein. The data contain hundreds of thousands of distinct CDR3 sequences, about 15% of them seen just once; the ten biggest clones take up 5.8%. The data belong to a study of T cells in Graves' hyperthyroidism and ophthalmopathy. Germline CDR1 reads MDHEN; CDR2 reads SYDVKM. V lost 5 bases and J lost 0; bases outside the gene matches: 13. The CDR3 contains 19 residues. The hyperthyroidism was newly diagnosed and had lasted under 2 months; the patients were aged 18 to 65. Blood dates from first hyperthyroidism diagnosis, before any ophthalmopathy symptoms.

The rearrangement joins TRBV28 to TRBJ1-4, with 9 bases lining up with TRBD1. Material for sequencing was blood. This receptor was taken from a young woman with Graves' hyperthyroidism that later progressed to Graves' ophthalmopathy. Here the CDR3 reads CASSGNDRDRAATNEKLFF. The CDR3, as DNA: TGTGCCAGCAGTGGAAACGACCGGGACAGGGCTGCAACTAATGAAAAACTGTTTTTT.